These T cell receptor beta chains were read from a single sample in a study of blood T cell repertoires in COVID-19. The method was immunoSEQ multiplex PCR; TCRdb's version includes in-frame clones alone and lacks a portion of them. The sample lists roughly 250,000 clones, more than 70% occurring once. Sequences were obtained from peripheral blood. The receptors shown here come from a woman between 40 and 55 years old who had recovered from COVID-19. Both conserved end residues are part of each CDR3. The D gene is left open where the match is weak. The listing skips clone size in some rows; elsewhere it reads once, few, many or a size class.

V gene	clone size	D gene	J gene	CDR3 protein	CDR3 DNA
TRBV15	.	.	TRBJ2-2	CATQGGQTNTGELFF	TGTGCCACCCAGGGCGGACAGACGAACACCGGGGAGCTGTTTTTT
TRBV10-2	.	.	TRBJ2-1	CASKPSAYNEQFF	TGCGCCAGCAAACCTAGCGCCTACAATGAGCAGTTCTTC
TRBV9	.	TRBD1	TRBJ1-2	CASSVWTGGYGYTF	TGTGCCAGCAGCGTATGGACAGGCGGCTATGGCTACACCTTC
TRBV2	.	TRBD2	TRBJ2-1	CASRTRFGIAGVSRHEQFF	TGTGCCAGCAGGACCCGGTTTGGGATAGCGGGAGTTTCTCGACATGAGCAGTTCTTC
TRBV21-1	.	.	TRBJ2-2	CASSKAGCLGELFF	TGTGCCAGCAGCAAAGCCGGGTGCCTTGGGGAGCTGTTTTTT
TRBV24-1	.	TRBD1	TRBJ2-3	CATSDRYRDRSTDTQYF	TGTGCCACCAGTGATCGCTACCGGGACAGAAGCACAGATACGCAGTATTTT
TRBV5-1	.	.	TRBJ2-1	CASSWGASAYNEQFF	TGCGCCAGCAGCTGGGGCGCTAGCGCCTACAATGAGCAGTTCTTC
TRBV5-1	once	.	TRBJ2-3	CASSLGASGTDTQYF	TGCGCCAGCAGCTTGGGGGCTAGCGGCACAGATACGCAGTATTTT
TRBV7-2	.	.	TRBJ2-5	CASSLVRGTETQYF	TGTGCCAGCAGCTTAGTTCGGGGAACAGAGACCCAGTACTTC
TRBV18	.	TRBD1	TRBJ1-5	CASSQGQLQISNQPQHF	TGTGCCAGCTCACAGGGACAGTTGCAGATAAGCAATCAGCCCCAGCATTTT
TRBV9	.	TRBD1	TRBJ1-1	CASSAPPSLRRDREGTEAFF	TGTGCCAGCAGCGCACCGCCTAGCTTACGCCGGGACAGGGAGGGGACTGAAGCTTTCTTT
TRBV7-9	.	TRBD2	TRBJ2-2	CASSPGASGRFGELFF	TGTGCCAGCAGCCCGGGGGCTAGCGGGAGATTCGGGGAGCTGTTTTTT
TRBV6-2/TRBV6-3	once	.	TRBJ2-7	CASSPNERSEQYF	TGTGCCAGCAGCCCCAACGAAAGGAGCGAGCAGTACTTC
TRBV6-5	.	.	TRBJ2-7	CASSRTNPSGYEQYF	TGTGCCAGCAGTCGAACCAACCCTAGTGGATACGAGCAGTACTTC
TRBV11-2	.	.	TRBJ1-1	CASSSPVNTEAFF	TGTGCCAGCAGCTCCCCCGTTAACACTGAAGCTTTCTTT
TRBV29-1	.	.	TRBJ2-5	CSVEGAFQETQYF	TGCAGCGTTGAAGGAGCCTTCCAAGAGACCCAGTACTTC
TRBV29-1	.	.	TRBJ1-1	CSALYTEAFF	TGCAGCGCCCTCTACACTGAAGCTTTCTTT
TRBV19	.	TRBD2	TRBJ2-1	CASLAGPSYNEQFF	TGTGCCAGCCTAGCGGGTCCCTCCTACAATGAGCAGTTCTTC
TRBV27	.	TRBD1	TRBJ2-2	CASSPGQGNTGELFF	TGTGCCAGCAGCCCGGGACAGGGGAACACCGGGGAGCTGTTTTTT
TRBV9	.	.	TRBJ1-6	CASSFQTGEHSPLHF	TGTGCCAGCAGCTTTCAGACGGGGGAGCATTCACCCCTCCACTTT
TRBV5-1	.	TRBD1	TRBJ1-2	CASSLGISGARGAYGYTF	TGCGCCAGCAGCTTGGGGATTTCGGGGGCCAGGGGGGCCTATGGCTACACCTTC
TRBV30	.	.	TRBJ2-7	CAWSGAGGSAYEQYF	TGTGCCTGGAGTGGGGCTGGAGGCTCAGCCTACGAGCAGTACTTC
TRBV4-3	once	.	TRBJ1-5	CASSQDPGDSNQPQHF	TGCGCCAGCAGCCAAGATCCGGGGGATAGCAATCAGCCCCAGCATTTT
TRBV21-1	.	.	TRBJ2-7	CASSKVGTGLDEQYF	TGTGCCAGCAGCAAAGTGGGCACCGGTCTTGACGAGCAGTACTTC
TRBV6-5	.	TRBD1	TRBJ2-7	CASSYSTGGYEQYF	TGTGCCAGCAGTTACTCGACAGGGGGCTACGAGCAGTACTTC
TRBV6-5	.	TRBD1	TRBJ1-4	CASRDREEKLFF	TGTGCCAGTCGGGACAGGGAGGAAAAACTGTTTTTT
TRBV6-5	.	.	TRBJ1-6	CASSRGGGAGSPLHF	TGTGCCAGCAGCCGTGGCGGGGGCGCGGGCTCACCCCTCCACTTT
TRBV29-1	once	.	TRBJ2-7	CSVEVSPSDEQYF	TGCAGCGTCGAAGTTTCGCCCTCAGACGAGCAGTACTTC
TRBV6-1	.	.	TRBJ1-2	CASSDWAGKGNGYTF	TGTGCCAGCAGTGATTGGGCAGGGAAGGGGAATGGCTACACCTTC
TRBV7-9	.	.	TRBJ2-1	CASSPQVPQGPRGEQFF	TGTGCCAGCAGCCCCCAAGTCCCCCAGGGGCCCCGTGGTGAGCAGTTCTTC
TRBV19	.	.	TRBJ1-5	CASSMASDQPQHF	TGTGCCAGTAGTATGGCTTCAGATCAGCCCCAGCATTTT
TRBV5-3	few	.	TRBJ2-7	CARSRDRSYEQYF	TGTGCCAGAAGCCGAGACAGATCCTACGAGCAGTACTTC
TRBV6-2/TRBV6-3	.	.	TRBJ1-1	CASSPGGAWTEAFF	TGTGCCAGCAGTCCGGGTGGAGCTTGGACTGAAGCTTTCTTT
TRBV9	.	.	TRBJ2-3	CASSPRAGDTQYF	TGTGCCAGCAGCCCCCGGGCGGGGGATACGCAGTATTTT
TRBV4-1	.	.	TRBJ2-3	CASSQGATSTDTQYF	TGCGCCAGCAGCCAAGGGGCAACTAGCACAGATACGCAGTATTTT
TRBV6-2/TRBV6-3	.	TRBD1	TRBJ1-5	CASSYGPDTGQGSNQPQHF	TGTGCCAGCAGTTACGGGCCCGACACGGGACAGGGGAGCAATCAGCCCCAGCATTTT
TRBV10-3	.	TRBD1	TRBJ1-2	CAISEGPGDRDGYTF	TGTGCCATCAGTGAGGGCCCGGGGGACAGGGATGGCTACACCTTC
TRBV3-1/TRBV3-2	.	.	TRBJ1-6	CASSRDSFYNSPLHF	TGTGCCAGCAGCAGAGACAGCTTCTATAATTCACCCCTCCACTTT
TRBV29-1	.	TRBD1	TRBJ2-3	CSVYPQGAGTDTQYF	TGCAGCGTATACCCACAGGGGGCCGGGACAGATACGCAGTATTTT
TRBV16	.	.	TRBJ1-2	CASSLGLGDNSRGYTF	TGTGCCAGCAGCTTGGGGTTGGGGGACAACAGTCGCGGCTACACCTTC